These 31 T cell receptor beta chains were all obtained from the same sample, sequenced in a study of cytomegalovirus exposure and HLA in healthy donors. The PCR contained 60 Vbeta and 13 Jbeta primers. Repertoires were generated with immunoSEQ multiplex PCR, while TCRdb's copy carries only in-frame clones and drops some. Of roughly 80,000 clones listed, around 70% are singletons. The specimen was PBMCs. All receptors come from a woman in her 40s in good health and CMV-seropositive.

The CDR3 bases are TGCGCCAGCAGCTACCGGACAGCAGTGAACACTGAAGCTTTCTTT. Residues: CASSYRTAVNTEAFF. This rearrangement joins TRBV5-1 to TRBJ1-1; TRBD1 is a possible D gene (6 bases). The CDR3 is 15 amino acids. V shed 3 bases and J shed 0 bases, with 12 bases lying between them. CDR1 SGHRS and CDR2 YFSETQ come from the germline V gene. The complete variable domain, with remaining parts taken from reference TRBV5-1 and TRBJ1-1, reads KAGVTQTPRYLIKTRGQQVTLSCSPISGHRSVSWYQQTPGQGLQFLFEYFSETQRNKGNFPGRFSGRQFSNSRSEMNVSTLELGDSALYLCASSYRTAVNTEAFFGQGTRLTVV.

This clone has more than one count but fewer than ten. The V and J genes are TRBV5-4 and TRBJ1-3; D may be TRBD1 (5 bases). The CDR3 covers 14 residues. The V gene's germline CDR1 is SGHNT and CDR2 YYREEE (reference sequence). Trimming stripped 1 base from V and 3 bases from J, with 8 bases between. In DNA form, the CDR3 reads TGTGCCAGCAGCTTGAATCAGGGTGGAAACACCATATATTTT. Translation: CASSLNQGGNTIYF. The whole variable domain, remainder taken from reference TRBV5-4 and TRBJ1-3, is ETGVTQSPTHLIKTRGQQVTLRCSSQSGHNTVSWYQQALGQGPQFIFQYYREEENGRGNFPPRFSGLQFPNYSSELNVNALELDDSALYLCASSLNQGGNTIYFGEGSWLTVV.

This chain connects TRBV13 to TRBJ2-7; TRBD1 aligns across 9 bases. The CDR3 contains 15 residues. Germline V gene data show CDR1 as PRHDT and CDR2 as FYEKMQ (reference sequence). Trimming cost V 5 bases and J 3 bases; bases outside gene matches: 8. In DNA form, the CDR3 reads TGTGCCAGCAGCCAACCGACAGGGGGGGTCTACGAGCAGTACTTC. As protein: CASSQPTGGVYEQYF.

J is TRBJ1-5 and V is TRBV19; 7 bases are a match to TRBD1. Germline V CDR1 and CDR2: LNHDA, SQIVND (reference sequence). V shed 1 base, J shed 3 bases, and the junction held 6 bases outside the gene matches. The CDR3 runs 16 residues. The CDR3 region is CASSIGDSYFNQPQHF. The CDR3 DNA reads TGTGCCAGTAGTATAGGGGACAGTTATTTCAATCAGCCCCAGCATTTT.

The V call is TRBV5-1, the J call TRBJ2-1, with 7 bases matching TRBD1. Trimming at V came to 4 bases and at J to 6 bases, leaving 4 bases not matched to a gene. Germline lookup yields CDR1 SGHRS and CDR2 YFSETQ. This CDR3 region has 13 residues. The CDR3 sequence: CASSPTGPNEQFF. The CDR3 DNA reads TGCGCCAGCAGCCCGACAGGGCCCAATGAGCAGTTCTTC.

The chain couples TRBV7-9 to TRBJ2-7; 9 nucleotides match TRBD2. The CDR3 loop spans 16 amino acids. The V gene's germline CDR1 is SEHNR and CDR2 FQNEAQ (reference sequence). With 2 bases clipped from V and 5 bases from J, the junction kept 10 bases outside the gene matches. The CDR3: CASSLLAGGPWDEQYF. CDR3 DNA: TGTGCCAGCAGCTTATTGGCGGGAGGGCCCTGGGACGAGCAGTACTTC.

The chain carries TRBV7-9 and TRBJ1-2; weak D call: TRBD1 (5 bases). Deletions cut 0 bases from V and 8 bases from J, with 10 bases between. Germline V gene lookup returns CDR1 SEHNR and CDR2 FQNEAQ (reference sequence). The CDR3 runs 13 residues. The CDR3 nucleotides are TGTGCCAGCAGCTTAGCCAGGGCAAGGGGCTACACCTTC. Translating it yields CASSLARARGYTF.

This clone has more than one count but fewer than ten. V and J are TRBV4-1 and TRBJ1-1, with D perhaps TRBD1 (5 bases). Trimming stripped 1 base from V and 6 bases from J, with 18 bases between. The CDR3 runs to 16 residues. In germline, CDR1 is MGHRA, CDR2 YSYEKL. CDR3 DNA: TGCGCCAGCAGCCAAGTCCCAAGACAGACACCTTCTGAAGCTTTCTTT. Translation gives CASSQVPRQTPSEAFF.

The chain couples TRBV6-5 to TRBJ2-7; no clear D. The CDR3 has 13 residues. From germline, CDR1 is MNHEY and CDR2 SVGAGI. V lost 5 bases, J lost 0 bases, and 8 bases lay in between. The chain's CDR3 is CASSLTTSYEQYF. In DNA form, the CDR3 reads TGTGCCAGCAGTCTAACTACCTCCTACGAGCAGTACTTC.

The gene calls are TRBV6-4 and TRBJ1-2; possibly TRBD1 for D (5 bases). Looked up from germline, CDR1 is MRHNA and CDR2 is SNTAGT. V lost 3 bases and J 5 bases, leaving 7 bases between the germline ends. CDR3 size: 12 residues. Here the CDR3 DNA reads TGTGCCAGCAGTGATAGGGGATATGGCTACACCTTC. Encoded protein: CASSDRGYGYTF.

The chain recombines TRBV6-5 with TRBJ1-3, with TRBD1 matching 10 bases. The CDR3 is made up of 16 amino acids. The V gene end was trimmed by 4 bases and the J gene end by 3 bases; junction bases not matched to a gene: 6. Germline-derived CDR1 and CDR2 are MNHEY and SVGAGI. CDR3 amino acids: CASSFAGTGVGNTIYF. The CDR3 nucleotides are TGTGCCAGCAGTTTCGCCGGGACAGGGGTTGGAAACACCATATATTTT.

V gene TRBV5-1 combines with J gene TRBJ1-4; the match to TRBD1 covers 7 bases. The germline CDR1 and CDR2 sequences are SGHRS and YFSETQ. V was clipped by 0 bases and J by 3 bases; unmatched bases: 5. This CDR3 is 16 amino acids long. This chain's CDR3 is CASSLEGAKPNEKLFF. Here the CDR3 DNA reads TGCGCCAGCAGCTTGGAGGGGGCGAAGCCTAATGAAAAACTGTTTTTT.

This rearrangement joins TRBV4-3 to TRBJ1-1; 7 bases are shared with TRBD1. With V trimmed by 5 bases and J by 1 base, 13 bases remained unmatched. The length of the CDR3 is 17 residues. Germline lookup yields CDR1 LGHNA and CDR2 YSLEER. The CDR3 sequence: CASSSTSGGTWNTEAFF. In nucleotides, the CDR3 is TGCGCCAGCAGCTCCACTTCAGGGGGAACATGGAACACTGAAGCTTTCTTT.

This chain links TRBV2 with TRBJ1-2; TRBD1 aligns across 12 bases. V was pared by 1 base and J by 5 bases, with 8 bases of the junction left unmatched. Germline CDR1 and CDR2: SNHLY and FYNNEI. This CDR3 comprises 17 residues. CDR3 amino acids: CASSEGGTGGLLYGYTF. The CDR3 nucleotides read TGTGCCAGCAGTGAAGGGGGGACAGGGGGCCTTTTATATGGCTACACCTTC.

This rearrangement joins TRBV4-1 to TRBJ2-7; TRBD2 agrees at 8 bases. This CDR3 is built from 18 residues. Germline assignment: CDR1 MGHRA and CDR2 YSYEKL. The V segment lost 0 bases and the J segment 3 bases; nucleotides outside the gene matches: 13. In DNA form, the CDR3 reads TGCGCCAGCAGCCAAGAACCAGGAACCAGCGGGGGTTTCTACGAGCAGTACTTC. Protein: CASSQEPGTSGGFYEQYF.

This chain links TRBV7-2 with TRBJ2-1; D possibly corresponds to TRBD2 (5 bases). The V gene lost 8 bases and the J gene lost 6 bases, with 14 bases spanning the gap. Germline V gives CDR1 SGHTA, CDR2 FQGNSA. This CDR3 spans 13 amino acids. The CDR3 reads CASGVERSNEQFF. CDR3 DNA sequence: TGTGCCAGCGGTGTAGAGCGGAGCAATGAGCAGTTCTTC.

This chain links TRBV30 with TRBJ1-1; 8 bases line up with TRBD1. Unmatched junction bases numbered 0, after V lost 0 bases and J lost 3 bases. Germline CDR1 is GTSNPN and CDR2 is SVGIG (reference sequence). This CDR3 has 13 amino acids. CDR3 in DNA: TGTGCCTGGAGTGTACAGGGGGACACTGAAGCTTTCTTT. Protein: CAWSVQGDTEAFF.

The chain links TRBV30 to TRBJ2-7; D possibly corresponds to TRBD2 (6 bases). V gave up 2 bases and J gave up 0 bases, with 11 bases separating them. Germline CDR1 reads GTSNPN; CDR2 reads SVGIG (reference sequence). The CDR3 consists of 14 residues. The CDR3 loop reads CAWSFRGSSYEQYF. The DNA of the CDR3 is TGTGCCTGGAGTTTTCGGGGGAGCTCCTACGAGCAGTACTTC.

The genes are TRBV6-7 and TRBJ2-7; 8 positions agree with TRBD1. TRBV6-7 counts as an open reading frame of uncertain function. The ends lost 10 bases at V and 6 bases at J; junction bases unmatched: 8. The CDR3 contains 12 residues. In nucleotides, the CDR3 is TGTGCCACACCTGGGACAGGCTTCGAGCAGTACTTC. Amino acid sequence: CATPGTGFEQYF.

The chain joins TRBV4-3 to TRBJ1-1, with D uncertain. CDR1 is LGHNA and CDR2 is YSLEER in the germline V gene. Trimming pared 6 bases from V and 3 bases from J, leaving 14 bases between. CDR3 length: 14 residues. The chain's CDR3 is CASSRDLPYTEAFF. CDR3 bases: TGCGCCAGCAGTCGTGACTTGCCCTACACTGAAGCTTTCTTT.

This chain joins TRBV27 and TRBJ2-7; tentatively, D is TRBD1 (5 bases). Trimming took 3 bases from V and 6 from J, leaving 15 bases between them. CDR3 length equals 14 residues. Germline loops: CDR1 MNHEY, CDR2 SMNVEV (reference sequence). CDR3 DNA sequence: TGTGCCAGCAGTTTTGACAGCAACCGACTCGAGCAGTACTTC. It encodes CASSFDSNRLEQYF.

CDR3 nucleotide sequence: TGTGCCACCAGCAGAGATGGGCGGAGGGGAGAGCATGAGCAGTTCTTC. It translates to CATSRDGRRGEHEQFF. The chain couples TRBV15 to TRBJ2-1; perhaps TRBD2 as D (6 bases). This CDR3 spans 16 amino acids. The V and J ends lost 0 bases and 8 bases respectively, with 17 bases between them. CDR1 LNHNV and CDR2 YYDKDF come from the germline V gene (reference sequence).

V is TRBV7-9 and J is TRBJ2-3, with D maybe TRBD1 (6 bases). The CDR3 runs to 15 residues. The V gene lost 1 base and the J gene lost 2 bases, with 10 bases spanning the gap. CDR1 and CDR2 (germline): SEHNR, FQNEAQ (reference sequence). CDR3 sequence reads: CASSLGGTYTDTQYF. The CDR3 DNA reads as TGTGCCAGCAGCTTAGGGGGGACATACACAGATACGCAGTATTTT.

This sequence joins TRBV5-8 and TRBJ1-1; D is unclear. V lost 0 bases and J 4 bases, leaving 7 bases between the germline ends. Germline-derived CDR1 and CDR2 are SGHTS and YDEGEE. The CDR3 length is 13 residues. The CDR3 region is CASSLGSGTEAFF. The DNA of the CDR3 is TGTGCCAGCAGCTTGGGGTCAGGCACTGAAGCTTTCTTT.

The V call is TRBV29-1, the J call TRBJ2-7; TRBD2 matches at 9 bases. The CDR3 contains 16 residues. V shed 3 bases, J shed 0 bases, and the junction held 9 bases outside the gene matches. Per germline, CDR1 SQVTM and CDR2 ANQGSEA. The CDR3 nucleotides read TGCAGCGTTGAGGTATCTCCGACTAGCGGCTCCTACGAGCAGTACTTC. Translating gives CSVEVSPTSGSYEQYF.

This clone was seen more than once but under ten times. The gene calls are TRBV4-1 and TRBJ2-7, with 11 bases that match TRBD2. CDR3 size: 16 residues. Germline V lookup: CDR1 MGHRA, CDR2 YSYEKL. The ends lost 2 bases at V and 4 bases at J; junction bases unmatched: 7. This CDR3 reads CASSQHSGGGIYEQYF. CDR3 coding DNA: TGCGCCAGCAGCCAACATAGCGGGGGGGGAATTTACGAGCAGTACTTC.

The chain is built from TRBV4-1 and TRBJ2-7; D not resolved. The V gene's germline CDR1 is MGHRA and CDR2 YSYEKL. The V gene lost 0 bases and the J gene lost 5 bases, with 14 bases spanning the gap. This CDR3 region has 15 residues. For the CDR3, the DNA is TGCGCCAGCAGCCAAGAATCGGCGGTCTTGGACGAGCAGTACTTC. It encodes CASSQESAVLDEQYF.

The count of this clone is one. The rearrangement joins TRBV7-9 to TRBJ2-3; no firm D call. The CDR3 has 15 residues. In germline, CDR1 is SEHNR, CDR2 FQNEAQ (reference sequence). Trimming took 0 bases from V and 1 from J, leaving 8 bases between them. CDR3 in DNA: TGTGCCAGCAGCTTAGCTAGCCGACGCACAGATACGCAGTATTTT. Protein: CASSLASRRTDTQYF.

The chain has TRBV2 and TRBJ2-6; D is possibly TRBD2 (7 bases). Between the trimmed V and J ends, which lost 7 bases and 0 bases, there was a span of 13 bases. The CDR3 runs 16 residues. Per the germline V gene, CDR1 is SNHLY and CDR2 is FYNNEI. CDR3 DNA sequence: TGTGCCAGCAAGGGGGGACTAACCTCTGGGGCCAACGTCCTGACTTTC. Translating it yields CASKGGLTSGANVLTF.

Remarks on this clone: Other DNA sequences in the sample encode the same CDR3. V is TRBV30 and J is TRBJ2-3; D possibly corresponds to TRBD1 (5 bases). The CDR3 loop spans 16 amino acids. CDR1 and CDR2 from the germline V gene are GTSNPN and SVGIG (reference sequence). CDR3 bases: TGTGCAGTGGAACGCAGGGATCCAAAGTCCCCAGATACGCAGTATTTT. It translates to CAVERRDPKSPDTQYF.

The chain couples TRBV5-1 to TRBJ2-1; the D gene is possibly TRBD2 (5 bases). Germline-derived CDR1 and CDR2 are SGHRS and YFSETQ. The CDR3 loop spans 14 amino acids. V dropped 0 bases and J dropped 8 bases, with 12 bases sitting between them. Written as DNA, the CDR3 is TGCGCCAGCAGCTTGGGCTACAGCGGCGATGAGCAGTTCTTC. It specifies CASSLGYSGDEQFF.